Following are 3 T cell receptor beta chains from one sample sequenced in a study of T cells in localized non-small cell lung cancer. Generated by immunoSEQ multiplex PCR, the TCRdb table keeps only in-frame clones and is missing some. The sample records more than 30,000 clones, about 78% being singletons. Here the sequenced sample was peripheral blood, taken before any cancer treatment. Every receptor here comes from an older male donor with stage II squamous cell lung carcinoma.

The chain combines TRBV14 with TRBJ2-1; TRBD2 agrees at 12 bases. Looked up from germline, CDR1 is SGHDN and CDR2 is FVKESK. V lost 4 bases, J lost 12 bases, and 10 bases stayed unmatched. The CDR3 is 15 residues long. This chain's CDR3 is CASSPQLAGGLGQFF. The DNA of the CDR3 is TGTGCCAGCAGCCCCCAACTAGCGGGAGGCCTAGGGCAGTTCTTC. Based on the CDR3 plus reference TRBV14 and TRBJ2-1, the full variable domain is EAGVTQFPSHSVIEKGQTVTLRCDPISGHDNLYWYRRVMGKEIKFLLHFVKESKQDESGMPNNRFLAERTGGTYSTLKVQPAELEDSGVYFCASSPQLAGGLGQFFGPGTRLTVL.

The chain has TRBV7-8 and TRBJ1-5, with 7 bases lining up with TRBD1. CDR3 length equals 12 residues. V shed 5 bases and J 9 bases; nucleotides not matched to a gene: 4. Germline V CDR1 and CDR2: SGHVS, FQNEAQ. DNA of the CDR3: TGTGCCAGCAGCCCGACAGGGCGGCCCCAGCATTTT. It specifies CASSPTGRPQHF.

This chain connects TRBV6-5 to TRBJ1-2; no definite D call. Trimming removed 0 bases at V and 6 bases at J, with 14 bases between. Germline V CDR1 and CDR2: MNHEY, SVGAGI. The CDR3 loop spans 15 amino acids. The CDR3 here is CASSYSGGLGDGYTF. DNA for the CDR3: TGTGCCAGCAGTTACTCTGGCGGACTCGGGGATGGCTACACCTTC.